The clone carrying this T cell receptor (beta chain) was detected ten times or more. With 3 bases clipped from V and 4 bases from J, the junction kept 2 bases outside the gene matches. This CDR3 spans 15 amino acids. Germline-derived CDR1 and CDR2 are SGHVS and FQNEAQ. The entry originates in a study of molecular identifiers for immune sequencing clone quantification. A single record per CDR3 protein comes from TCRdb applying MiXCR to the PCR reads. The sample lists some 320,000 distinct CDR3 sequences; 24% were seen once. The material sequenced was naive CD8+ T cells from blood, with Jurkat cell RNA spiked in. Subset denoted: FACS-sorted CD8+CD4-CCR7+CD45RA+ naive T cells. The receptor's source is a human donor in good health. Some libraries in this study had Jurkat cell RNA spiked in. This sequence joins TRBV7-8 and TRBJ2-1, with 11 bases fitting TRBD2. As DNA, the CDR3 is TGTGCCAGCAGCTTTAGCGGGGGGGCTTACAATGAGCAGTTCTTC. Translated, it gives CASSFSGGAYNEQFF.